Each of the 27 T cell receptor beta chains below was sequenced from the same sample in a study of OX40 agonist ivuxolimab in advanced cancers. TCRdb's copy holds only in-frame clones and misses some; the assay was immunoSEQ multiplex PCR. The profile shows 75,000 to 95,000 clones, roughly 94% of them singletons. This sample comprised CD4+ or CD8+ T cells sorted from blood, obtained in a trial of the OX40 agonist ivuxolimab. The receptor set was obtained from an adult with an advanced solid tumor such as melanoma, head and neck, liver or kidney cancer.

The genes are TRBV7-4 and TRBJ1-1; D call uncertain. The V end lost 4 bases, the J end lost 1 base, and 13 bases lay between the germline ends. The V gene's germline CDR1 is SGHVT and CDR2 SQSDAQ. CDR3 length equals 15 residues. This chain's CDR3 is CASSSADPSNTEAFF. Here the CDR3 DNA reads TGTGCCAGCAGCTCCGCGGACCCCTCGAACACTGAAGCTTTCTTT.

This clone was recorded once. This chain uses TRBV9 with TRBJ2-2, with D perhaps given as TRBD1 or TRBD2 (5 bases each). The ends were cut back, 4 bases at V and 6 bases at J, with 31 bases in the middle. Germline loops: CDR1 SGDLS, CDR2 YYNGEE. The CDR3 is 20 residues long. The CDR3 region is CASSPLGGLGTVGVSGELFF. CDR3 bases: TGTGCCAGCAGCCCCCTGGGTGGACTGGGGACCGTGGGTGTATCCGGGGAGCTGTTTTTT.

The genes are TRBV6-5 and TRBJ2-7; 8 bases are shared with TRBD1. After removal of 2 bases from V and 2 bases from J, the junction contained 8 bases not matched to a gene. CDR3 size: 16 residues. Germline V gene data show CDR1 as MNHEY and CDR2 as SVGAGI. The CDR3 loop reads CASSYRSGTGPYEQYF. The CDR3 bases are TGTGCCAGCAGTTACCGCTCCGGGACAGGTCCCTACGAGCAGTACTTC.

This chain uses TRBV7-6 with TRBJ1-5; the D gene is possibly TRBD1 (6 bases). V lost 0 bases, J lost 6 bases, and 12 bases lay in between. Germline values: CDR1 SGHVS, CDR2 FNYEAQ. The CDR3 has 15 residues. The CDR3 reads CASSLAVGGAQPQHF. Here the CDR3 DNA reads TGTGCCAGCAGCTTAGCGGTTGGGGGGGCTCAGCCCCAGCATTTT.

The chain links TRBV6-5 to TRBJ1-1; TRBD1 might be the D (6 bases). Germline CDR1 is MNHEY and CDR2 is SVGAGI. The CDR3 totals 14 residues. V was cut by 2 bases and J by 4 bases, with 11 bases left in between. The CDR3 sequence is CASSYQGPSTEAFF. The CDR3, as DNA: TGTGCCAGCAGTTACCAGGGGCCCAGCACTGAAGCTTTCTTT.

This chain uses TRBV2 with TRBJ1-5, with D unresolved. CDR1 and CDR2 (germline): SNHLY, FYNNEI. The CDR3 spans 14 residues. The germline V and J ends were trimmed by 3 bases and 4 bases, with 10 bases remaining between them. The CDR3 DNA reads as TGTGCCAGCAGTGATCGCATACCTAATCAGCCCCAGCATTTT. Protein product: CASSDRIPNQPQHF.

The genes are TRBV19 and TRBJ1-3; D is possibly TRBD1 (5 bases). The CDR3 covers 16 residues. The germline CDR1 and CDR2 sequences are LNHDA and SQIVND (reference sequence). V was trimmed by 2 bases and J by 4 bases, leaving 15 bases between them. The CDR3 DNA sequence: TGTGCCAGTAGTATAAGTGGCGGGGCACGGGGAAACACCATATATTTT. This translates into CASSISGGARGNTIYF.

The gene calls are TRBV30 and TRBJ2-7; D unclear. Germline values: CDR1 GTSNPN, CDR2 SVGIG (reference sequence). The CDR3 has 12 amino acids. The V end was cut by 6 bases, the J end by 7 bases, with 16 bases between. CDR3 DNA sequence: TGTGCCTGTTATCGCCGGGCTGGAGAGCAGTACTTC. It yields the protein CACYRRAGEQYF.

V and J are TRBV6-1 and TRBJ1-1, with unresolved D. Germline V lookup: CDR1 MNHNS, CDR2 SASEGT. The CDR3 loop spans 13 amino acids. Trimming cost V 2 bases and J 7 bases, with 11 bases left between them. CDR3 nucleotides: TGTGCCAGCAGTGAATCAGGAAACGGTGAAGCTTTCTTT. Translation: CASSESGNGEAFF.

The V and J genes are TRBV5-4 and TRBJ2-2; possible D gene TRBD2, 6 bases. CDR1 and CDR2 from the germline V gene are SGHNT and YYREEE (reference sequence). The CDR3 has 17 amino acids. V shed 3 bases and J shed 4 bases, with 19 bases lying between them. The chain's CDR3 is CASSSAYELAITGELFF. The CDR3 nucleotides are TGTGCCAGCAGCTCAGCGTACGAACTAGCAATCACCGGGGAGCTGTTTTTT.

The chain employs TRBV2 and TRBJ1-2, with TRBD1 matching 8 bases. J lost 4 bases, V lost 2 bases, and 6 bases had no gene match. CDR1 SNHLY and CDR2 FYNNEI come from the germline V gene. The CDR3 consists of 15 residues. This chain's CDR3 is CASSEPRGQGYGYTF. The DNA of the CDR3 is TGTGCCAGCAGTGAACCCAGGGGGCAAGGCTATGGCTACACCTTC.

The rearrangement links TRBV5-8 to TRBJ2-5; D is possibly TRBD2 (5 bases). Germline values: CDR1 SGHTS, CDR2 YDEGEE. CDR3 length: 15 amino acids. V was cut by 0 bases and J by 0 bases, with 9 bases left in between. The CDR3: CASSLGLADQETQYF. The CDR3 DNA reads TGTGCCAGCAGCTTGGGGCTAGCAGACCAAGAGACCCAGTACTTC.

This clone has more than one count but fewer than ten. DNA for the CDR3: TGCGCCAGCAGTGAGGGCACAGGCGAAGCTTTCTTT. Amino acids: CASSEGTGEAFF. The V and J genes are TRBV10-1 and TRBJ1-1, with D possibly being TRBD1 (5 bases). Germline V gives CDR1 WNHNN, CDR2 SYGVQD (reference sequence). The CDR3 sequence is 12 residues long. Trimming took off 2 bases at V and 8 bases at J, with 9 bases between the two ends.

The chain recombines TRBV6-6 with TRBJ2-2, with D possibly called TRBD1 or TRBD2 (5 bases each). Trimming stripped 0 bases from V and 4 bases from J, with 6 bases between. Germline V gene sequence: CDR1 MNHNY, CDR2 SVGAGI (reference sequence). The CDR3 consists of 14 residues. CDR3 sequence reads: CASSYSGTTGELFF. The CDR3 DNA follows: TGTGCCAGCAGTTACTCGGGGACCACCGGGGAGCTGTTTTTT.

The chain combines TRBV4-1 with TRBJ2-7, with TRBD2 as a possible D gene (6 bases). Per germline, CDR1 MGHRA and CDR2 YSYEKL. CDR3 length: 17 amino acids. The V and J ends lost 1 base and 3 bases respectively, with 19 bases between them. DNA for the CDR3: TGCGCCAGCAGCCAAGGAACGGGACGCCCGGGGGACTACGAGCAGTACTTC. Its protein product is CASSQGTGRPGDYEQYF.

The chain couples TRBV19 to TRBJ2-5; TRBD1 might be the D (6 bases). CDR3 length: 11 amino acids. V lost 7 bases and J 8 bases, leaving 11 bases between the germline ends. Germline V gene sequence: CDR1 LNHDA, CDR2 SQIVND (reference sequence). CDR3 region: CASMWGRTQYF. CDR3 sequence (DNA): TGTGCCAGTATGTGGGGGCGTACCCAGTACTTC.

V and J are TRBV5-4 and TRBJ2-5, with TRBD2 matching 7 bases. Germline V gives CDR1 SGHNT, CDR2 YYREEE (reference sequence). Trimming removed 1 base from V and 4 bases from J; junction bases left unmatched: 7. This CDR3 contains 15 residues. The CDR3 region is CASSLFAGEVETQYF. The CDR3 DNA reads TGTGCCAGCAGCTTGTTCGCGGGGGAAGTAGAGACCCAGTACTTC.

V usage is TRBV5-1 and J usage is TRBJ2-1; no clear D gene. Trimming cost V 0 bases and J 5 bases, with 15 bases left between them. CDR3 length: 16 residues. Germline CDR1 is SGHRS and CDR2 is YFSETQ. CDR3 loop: CASSLGRWNGDNEQFF. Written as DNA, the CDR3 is TGCGCCAGCAGCTTGGGGCGTTGGAATGGCGACAATGAGCAGTTCTTC.

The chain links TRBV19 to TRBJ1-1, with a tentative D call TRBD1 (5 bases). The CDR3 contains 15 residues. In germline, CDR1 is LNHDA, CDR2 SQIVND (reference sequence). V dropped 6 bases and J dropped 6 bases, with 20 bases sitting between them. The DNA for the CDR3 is TGTGCCAGTAGCAGCTCTCCCAGGGTTGACGCTGAAGCTTTCTTT. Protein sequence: CASSSSPRVDAEAFF.

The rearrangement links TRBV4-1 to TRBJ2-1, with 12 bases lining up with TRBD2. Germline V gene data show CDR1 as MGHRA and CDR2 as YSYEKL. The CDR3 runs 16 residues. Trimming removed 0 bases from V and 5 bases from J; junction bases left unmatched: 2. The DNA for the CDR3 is TGCGCCAGCAGCCAAGAGGGACTAGCGGGTCACAATGAGCAGTTCTTC. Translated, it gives CASSQEGLAGHNEQFF.

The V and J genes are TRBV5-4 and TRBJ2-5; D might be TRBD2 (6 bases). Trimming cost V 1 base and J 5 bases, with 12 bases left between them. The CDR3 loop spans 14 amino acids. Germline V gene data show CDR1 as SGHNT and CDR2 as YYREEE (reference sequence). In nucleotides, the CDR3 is TGTGCCAGCAGCTTGACCTTTGGGGGGGAGACCCAGTACTTC. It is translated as CASSLTFGGETQYF.

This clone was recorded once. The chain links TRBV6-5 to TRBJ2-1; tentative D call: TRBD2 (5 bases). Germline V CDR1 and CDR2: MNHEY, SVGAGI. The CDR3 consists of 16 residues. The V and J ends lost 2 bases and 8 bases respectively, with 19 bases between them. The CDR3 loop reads CASSYQGLPTVDEQFF. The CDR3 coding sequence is TGTGCCAGCAGTTACCAAGGACTCCCAACGGTCGATGAGCAGTTCTTC.

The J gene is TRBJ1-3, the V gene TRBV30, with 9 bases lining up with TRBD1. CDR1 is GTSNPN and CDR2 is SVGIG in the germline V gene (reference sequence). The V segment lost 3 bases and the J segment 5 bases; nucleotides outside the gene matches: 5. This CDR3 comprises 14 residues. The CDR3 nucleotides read TGTGCCTGGAGGGGACAGGGTGATCGAAACACCATATATTTT. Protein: CAWRGQGDRNTIYF.

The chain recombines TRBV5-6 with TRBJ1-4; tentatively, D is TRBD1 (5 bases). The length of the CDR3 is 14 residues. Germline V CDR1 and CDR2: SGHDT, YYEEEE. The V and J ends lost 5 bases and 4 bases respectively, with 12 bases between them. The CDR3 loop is CASRARDGNEKLFF. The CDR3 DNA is TGTGCCAGCAGAGCCCGGGACGGTAATGAAAAACTGTTTTTT.

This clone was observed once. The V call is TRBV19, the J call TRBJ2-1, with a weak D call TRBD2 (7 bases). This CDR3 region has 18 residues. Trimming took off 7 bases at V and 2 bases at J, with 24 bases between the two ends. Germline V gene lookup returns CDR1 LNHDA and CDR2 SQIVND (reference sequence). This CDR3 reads CASTDPRGASGTYNEQFF. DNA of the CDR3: TGTGCCAGTACTGACCCTAGGGGGGCTAGCGGAACCTACAATGAGCAGTTCTTC.

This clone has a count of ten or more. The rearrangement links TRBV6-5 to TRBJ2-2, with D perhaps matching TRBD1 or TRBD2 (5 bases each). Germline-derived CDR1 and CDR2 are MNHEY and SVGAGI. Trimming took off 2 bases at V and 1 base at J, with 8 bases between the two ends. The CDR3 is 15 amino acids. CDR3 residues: CASSYRGLNTGELFF. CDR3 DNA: TGTGCCAGCAGTTACCGGGGCTTGAACACCGGGGAGCTGTTTTTT.

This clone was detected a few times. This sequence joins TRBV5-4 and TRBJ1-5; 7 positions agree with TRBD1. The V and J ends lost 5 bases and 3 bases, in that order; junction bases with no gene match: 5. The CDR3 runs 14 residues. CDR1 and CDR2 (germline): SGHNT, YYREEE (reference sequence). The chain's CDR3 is CASSHGTDNQPQHF. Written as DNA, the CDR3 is TGTGCCAGCAGTCATGGGACAGACAATCAGCCCCAGCATTTT.